The 7 T cell receptor beta chains in this list originate from one sample, sequenced in a study of human T cells and chemical hapten exposure. Indicated time point: patch test 1, 2 weeks after DPC sensitization. The treatment is: therapeutic diphenylcyclopropenone sensitization with weekly scalp DPC. Via MiXCR, TCRdb re-called the RACE reads, giving one row per CDR3 protein. The sample holds fewer than 500,000 distinct CDR3 sequences, around 4.8% seen once. The source was whole blood, collected in connection with sensitization to the hapten diphenylcyclopropenone (DPC). The receptor source for this set is a woman aged 50 to 60 with alopecia areata. Some clones in this sample may be carry-over from other donors' samples.

This clonotype appeared many times. The J gene is TRBJ1-4, the V gene TRBV7-9; no clear D gene. The CDR3 consists of 14 residues. Trimming left V 3 bases short and J 3 bases short, with 8 bases between. Germline CDR1 SEHNR, CDR2 FQNEAQ (reference sequence). CDR3 loop: CASSLDGSNEKLFF. The DNA for the CDR3 is TGTGCCAGCAGCTTGGACGGTTCTAATGAAAAACTGTTTTTT. Complete variable domain (other parts from reference TRBV7-9 and TRBJ1-4): DTGVSQNPRHKITKRGQNVTFRCDPISEHNRLYWYRQTLGQGPEFLTYFQNEAQLEKSRLLSDRFSAERPKGSFSTLEIQRTEQGDSAMYLCASSLDGSNEKLFFGSGTQLSVL.

This clonotype was recorded many times. V is TRBV7-6 and J is TRBJ2-7; 8 bases line up with TRBD1. This CDR3 spans 14 amino acids. The germline CDR1 and CDR2 sequences are SGHVS and FNYEAQ. With 6 bases clipped from V and 3 bases from J, the junction kept 7 bases outside the gene matches. CDR3 sequence: CASRPGTGLYEQYF. The CDR3 coding sequence is TGTGCCAGCAGGCCCGGGACAGGCCTCTACGAGCAGTACTTC.

Ten or more counts support this clonotype. The V and J genes are TRBV29-1 and TRBJ1-5, with a weak D call TRBD1 (5 bases). The germline gives CDR1 SQVTM, CDR2 ANQGSEA. The germline V and J ends were trimmed by 5 bases and 3 bases, with 11 bases remaining between them. This CDR3 contains 13 residues. The DNA of the CDR3 is TGCAGCGTTTCAGACAGCTTCAATCAGCCCCAGCATTTT. Protein product: CSVSDSFNQPQHF.

This clonotype showed up many times. This chain links TRBV20-1 with TRBJ2-7; D unclear. Germline loops: CDR1 DFQATT, CDR2 SNEGSKA (reference sequence). V lost 6 bases, J lost 3 bases, and 15 bases lay in between. This CDR3 has 13 amino acids. CDR3 loop: CSALYLTYYEQYF. The CDR3 DNA follows: TGCAGTGCCCTCTACTTGACCTACTACGAGCAGTACTTC.

This clonotype turned up a few times. The chain combines TRBV9 with TRBJ2-7; D unresolved. The germline CDR1 and CDR2 sequences are SGDLS and YYNGEE. Trimming removed 0 bases at V and 0 bases at J, with 10 bases between. This CDR3 has 15 residues. CDR3: CASSVGSLSSYEQYF. Here the CDR3 DNA reads TGTGCCAGCAGCGTAGGTTCCCTTAGCTCCTACGAGCAGTACTTC.

This clonotype was picked up a small number of times. The chain uses TRBV6-1 and TRBJ1-6, with D tentatively TRBD1 (6 bases). This CDR3 has 14 residues. In germline, CDR1 is MNHNS, CDR2 SASEGT. V lost 6 bases to trimming and J lost 13 bases, with 19 bases between them. CDR3 sequence: CASRGLTGIPPLHF. In nucleotides, the CDR3 is TGTGCCAGCAGGGGACTAACAGGGATCCCCCCCCTCCACTTT.

This clonotype was seen repeatedly, ten times or more. The V call is TRBV29-1, the J call TRBJ2-2; D may be TRBD1 (6 bases). Germline CDR1 reads SQVTM; CDR2 reads ANQGSEA. Deletions cut 0 bases from V and 5 bases from J, with 16 bases between. CDR3 length equals 16 residues. This CDR3 is CSVEDPMAGDTGELFF. The CDR3 DNA reads as TGCAGCGTTGAAGATCCTATGGCAGGGGATACCGGGGAGCTGTTTTTT.